Listed here is a single T cell receptor (beta chain). The antigen remains undetermined. The CDR3 spans 14 residues. The V gene lost 3 bases and the J gene lost 5 bases, with 13 bases spanning the gap. Per germline, CDR1 ENHRY and CDR2 SYGVKD. The data are from a study of T cell responses to AZD1222 COVID-19 vaccine. Study-level background: Pooling was applied to second doses at about 4 or about 12 weeks.

Repertoires were generated with immunoSEQ multiplex PCR, while TCRdb's copy carries only in-frame clones and drops some. The data hold some 130,000 clones, with 70% to 90% observed a single time. Study-level findings and limits: The donors showed a predominance of white British ancestry and of females, with possible underestimation of clonal diversity. Following two doses of AZD1222, Spike-specific TCR breadth and depth rose.

This TCR derives from an adult in good health. This chain uses TRBV10-3 with TRBJ1-1; tentative D call: TRBD1 (5 bases). The sequencing used peripheral blood, collected on day 0 of AZD1222 vaccination. CDR3 sequence reads: CAISDVGVGTEAFF. The CDR3 bases are TGTGCCATCAGTGACGTAGGGGTGGGGACTGAAGCTTTCTTT.